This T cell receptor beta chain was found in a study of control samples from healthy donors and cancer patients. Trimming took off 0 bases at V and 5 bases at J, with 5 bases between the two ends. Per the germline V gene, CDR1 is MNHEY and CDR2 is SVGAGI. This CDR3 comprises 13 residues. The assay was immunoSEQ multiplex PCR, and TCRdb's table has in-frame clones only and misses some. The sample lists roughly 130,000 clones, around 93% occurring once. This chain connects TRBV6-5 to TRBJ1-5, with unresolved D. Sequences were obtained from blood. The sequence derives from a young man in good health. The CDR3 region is CASSYSRDQPQHF. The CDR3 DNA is TGTGCCAGCAGTTACTCAAGAGATCAGCCCCAGCATTTT.